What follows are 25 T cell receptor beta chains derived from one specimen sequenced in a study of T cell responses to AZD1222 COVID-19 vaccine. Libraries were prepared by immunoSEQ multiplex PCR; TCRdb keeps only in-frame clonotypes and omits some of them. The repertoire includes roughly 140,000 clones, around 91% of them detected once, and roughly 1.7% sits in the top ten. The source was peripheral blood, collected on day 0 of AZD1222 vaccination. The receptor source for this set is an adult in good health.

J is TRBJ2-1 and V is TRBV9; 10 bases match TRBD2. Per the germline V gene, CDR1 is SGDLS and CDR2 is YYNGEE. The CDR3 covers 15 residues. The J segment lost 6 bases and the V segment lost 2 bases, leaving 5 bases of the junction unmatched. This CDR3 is CASSVSGRALNEQFF. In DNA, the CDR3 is TGTGCCAGCAGCGTCAGCGGGAGGGCCCTCAATGAGCAGTTCTTC.

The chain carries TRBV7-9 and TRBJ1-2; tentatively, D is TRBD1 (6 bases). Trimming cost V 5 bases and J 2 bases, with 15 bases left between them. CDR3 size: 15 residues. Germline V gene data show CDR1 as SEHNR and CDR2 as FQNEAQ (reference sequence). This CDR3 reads CASSTRDTINYGYTF. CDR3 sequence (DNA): TGTGCCAGCAGCACGAGGGACACCATAAACTATGGCTACACCTTC.

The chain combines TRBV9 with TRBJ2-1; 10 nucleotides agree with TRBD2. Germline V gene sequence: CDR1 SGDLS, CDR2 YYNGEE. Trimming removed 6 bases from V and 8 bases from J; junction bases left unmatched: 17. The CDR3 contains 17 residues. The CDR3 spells CASTKGGEIAGGDEQFF. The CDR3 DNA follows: TGTGCCAGCACCAAAGGAGGTGAGATAGCGGGAGGTGATGAGCAGTTCTTC.

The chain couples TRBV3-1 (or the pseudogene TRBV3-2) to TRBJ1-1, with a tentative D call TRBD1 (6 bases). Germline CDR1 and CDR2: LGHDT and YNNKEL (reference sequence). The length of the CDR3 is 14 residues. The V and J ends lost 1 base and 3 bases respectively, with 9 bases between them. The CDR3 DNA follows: TGTGCCAGCAGCCAAGCCCGGGGGCACACTGAAGCTTTCTTT. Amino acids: CASSQARGHTEAFF.

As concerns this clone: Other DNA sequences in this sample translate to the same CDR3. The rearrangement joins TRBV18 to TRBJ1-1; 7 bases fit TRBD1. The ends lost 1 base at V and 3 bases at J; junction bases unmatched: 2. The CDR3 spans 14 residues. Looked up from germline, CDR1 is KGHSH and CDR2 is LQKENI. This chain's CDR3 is CASSPQTGDTEAFF. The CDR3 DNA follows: TGTGCCAGCTCACCACAAACAGGGGACACTGAAGCTTTCTTT.

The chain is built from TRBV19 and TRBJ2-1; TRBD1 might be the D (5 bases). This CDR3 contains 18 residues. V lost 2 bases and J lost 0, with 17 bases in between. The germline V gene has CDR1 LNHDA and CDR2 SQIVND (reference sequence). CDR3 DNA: TGTGCCAGTAGTATAAAGGGGCAGATCACTACCTCCTACAATGAGCAGTTCTTC. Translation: CASSIKGQITTSYNEQFF.

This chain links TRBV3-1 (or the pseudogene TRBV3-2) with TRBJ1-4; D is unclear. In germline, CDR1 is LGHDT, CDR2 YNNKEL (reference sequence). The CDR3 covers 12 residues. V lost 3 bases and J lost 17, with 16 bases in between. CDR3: CASSQTNSLIFF. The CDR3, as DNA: TGTGCCAGCAGCCAGACTAACTCGCTCATTTTTTTT.

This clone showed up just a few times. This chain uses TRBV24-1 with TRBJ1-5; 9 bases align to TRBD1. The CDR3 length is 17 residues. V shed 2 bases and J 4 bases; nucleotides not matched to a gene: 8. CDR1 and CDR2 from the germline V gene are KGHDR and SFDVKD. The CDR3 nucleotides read TGTGCCACCAGTGATTCGAAGACAGGGGGGGGAAATCAGCCCCAGCATTTT. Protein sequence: CATSDSKTGGGNQPQHF.

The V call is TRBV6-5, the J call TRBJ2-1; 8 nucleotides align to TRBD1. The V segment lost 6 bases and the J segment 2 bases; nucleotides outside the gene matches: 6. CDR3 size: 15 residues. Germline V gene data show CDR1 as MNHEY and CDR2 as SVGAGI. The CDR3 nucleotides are TGTGCCAGCAGAATGGGACAGGCCACCTACAATGAGCAGTTCTTC. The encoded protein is CASRMGQATYNEQFF.

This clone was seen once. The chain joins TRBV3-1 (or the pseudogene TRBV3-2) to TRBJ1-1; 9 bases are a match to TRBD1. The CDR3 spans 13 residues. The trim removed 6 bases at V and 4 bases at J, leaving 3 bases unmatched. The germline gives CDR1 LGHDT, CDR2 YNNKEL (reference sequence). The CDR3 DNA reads TGTGCCAGCAGTCGACAGGGGGGCACTGAAGCTTTCTTT. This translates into CASSRQGGTEAFF.

The CDR3 DNA reads as TGTGCCAGCATGGAGCGCCCGAACACTGAAGCTTTCTTT. Translated, it gives CASMERPNTEAFF. The chain links TRBV6-5 to TRBJ1-1, with D uncertain. V was shortened by 7 bases and J by 1 base, with 10 bases between the two germline ends. CDR3 size: 13 residues. Germline lookup yields CDR1 MNHEY and CDR2 SVGAGI.

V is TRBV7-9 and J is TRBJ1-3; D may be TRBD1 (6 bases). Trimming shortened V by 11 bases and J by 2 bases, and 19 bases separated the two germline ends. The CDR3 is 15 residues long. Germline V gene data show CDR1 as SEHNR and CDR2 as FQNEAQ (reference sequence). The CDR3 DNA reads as TGTGCCGATGTGCCGGCGGGGGCTCCTGGAAACACCATATATTTT. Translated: CADVPAGAPGNTIYF. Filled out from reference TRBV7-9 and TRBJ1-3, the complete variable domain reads DTGVSQNPRHKITKRGQNVTFRCDPISEHNRLYWYRQTLGQGPEFLTYFQNEAQLEKSRLLSDRFSAERPKGSFSTLEIQRTEQGDSAMYLCADVPAGAPGNTIYFGEGSWLTVV.

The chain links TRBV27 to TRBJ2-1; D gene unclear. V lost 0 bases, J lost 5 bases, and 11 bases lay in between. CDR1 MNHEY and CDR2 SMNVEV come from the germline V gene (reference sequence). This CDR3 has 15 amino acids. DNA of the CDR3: TGTGCCAGCAGTTTATCGTGGTTACTACACAATGAGCAGTTCTTC. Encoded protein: CASSLSWLLHNEQFF.

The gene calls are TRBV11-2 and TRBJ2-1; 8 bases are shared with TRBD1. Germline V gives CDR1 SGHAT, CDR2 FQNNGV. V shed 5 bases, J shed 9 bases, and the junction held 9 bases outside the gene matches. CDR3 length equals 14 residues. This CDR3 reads CASSPQKTGAEQFF. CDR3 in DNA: TGTGCCAGCAGCCCGCAAAAGACAGGGGCTGAGCAGTTCTTC.

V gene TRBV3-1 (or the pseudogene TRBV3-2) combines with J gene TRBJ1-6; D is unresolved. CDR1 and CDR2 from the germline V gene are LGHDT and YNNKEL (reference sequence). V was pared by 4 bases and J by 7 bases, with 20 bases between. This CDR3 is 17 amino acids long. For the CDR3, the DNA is TGTGCCAGCAGCCGCCGGCGATCGCGAGGGTTCAATTCACCCCTCCACTTT. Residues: CASSRRRSRGFNSPLHF.

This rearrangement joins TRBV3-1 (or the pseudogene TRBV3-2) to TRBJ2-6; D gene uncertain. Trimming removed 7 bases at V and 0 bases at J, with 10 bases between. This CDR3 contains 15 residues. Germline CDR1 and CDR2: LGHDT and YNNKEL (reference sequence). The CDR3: CASTSSVSGANVLTF. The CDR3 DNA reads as TGTGCCAGCACCTCGTCGGTCTCTGGGGCCAACGTCCTGACTTTC.

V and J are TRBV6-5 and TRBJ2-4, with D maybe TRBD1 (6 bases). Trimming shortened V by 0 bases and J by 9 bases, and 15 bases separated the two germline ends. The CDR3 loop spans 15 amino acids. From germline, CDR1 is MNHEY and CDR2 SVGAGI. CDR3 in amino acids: CASSYSNRVGTIQYF. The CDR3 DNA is TGTGCCAGCAGTTACTCGAACAGGGTGGGGACCATTCAGTACTTC.

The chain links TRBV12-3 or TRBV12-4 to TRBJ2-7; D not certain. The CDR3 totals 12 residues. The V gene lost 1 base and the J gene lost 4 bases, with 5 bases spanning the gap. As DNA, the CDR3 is TGTGCCAGCAGTTTAGACCAATACGAGCAGTACTTC. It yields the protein CASSLDQYEQYF.

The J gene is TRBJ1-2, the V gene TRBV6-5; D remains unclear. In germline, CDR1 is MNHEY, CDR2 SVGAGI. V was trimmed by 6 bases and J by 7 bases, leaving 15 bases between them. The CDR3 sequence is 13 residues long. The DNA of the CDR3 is TGTGCCAGCAGGGCCCGGACCCCAGCTGGCTACACCTTC. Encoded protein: CASRARTPAGYTF.

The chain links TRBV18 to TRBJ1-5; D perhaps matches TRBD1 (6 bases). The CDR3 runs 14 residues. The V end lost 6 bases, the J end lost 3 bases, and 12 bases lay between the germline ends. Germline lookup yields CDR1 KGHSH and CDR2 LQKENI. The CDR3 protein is CASSLQGNNQPQHF. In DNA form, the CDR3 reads TGTGCCAGCTCGTTACAGGGAAACAATCAGCCCCAGCATTTT.

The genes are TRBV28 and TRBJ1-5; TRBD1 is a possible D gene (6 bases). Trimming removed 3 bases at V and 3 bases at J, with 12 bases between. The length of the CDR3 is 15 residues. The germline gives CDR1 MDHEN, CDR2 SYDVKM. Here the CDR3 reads CASSLGGAHNQPQHF. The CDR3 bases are TGTGCCAGCAGTTTGGGGGGGGCCCACAATCAGCCCCAGCATTTT.

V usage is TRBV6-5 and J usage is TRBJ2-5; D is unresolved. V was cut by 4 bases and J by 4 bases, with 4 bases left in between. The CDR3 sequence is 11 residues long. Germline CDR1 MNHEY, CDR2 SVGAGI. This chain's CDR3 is CASSLGETQYF. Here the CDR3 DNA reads TGTGCCAGCAGTTTGGGAGAGACCCAGTACTTC.

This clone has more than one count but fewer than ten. DNA of the CDR3: TGTGCCAGCAGTTACTCCTCCACTGAAGCTTTCTTT. Translation: CASSYSSTEAFF. V usage is TRBV6-5 and J usage is TRBJ1-1, with D hard to call. Germline V gene lookup returns CDR1 MNHEY and CDR2 SVGAGI. With 0 bases removed from V and 4 bases from J, the gap between germline ends came to 3 bases. CDR3 length: 12 amino acids.

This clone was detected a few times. This CDR3 reads CASSDRGKNTEAFF. For the CDR3, the DNA is TGTGCCAGCAGTGACAGGGGGAAGAACACTGAAGCTTTCTTT. The V and J genes are TRBV6-1 and TRBJ1-1; 7 nucleotides line up with TRBD1. The CDR3 length is 14 residues. CDR1 and CDR2 from the germline V gene are MNHNS and SASEGT. The junction had 2 bases not matched to a gene; V was cut back by 3 bases and J by 1 base.

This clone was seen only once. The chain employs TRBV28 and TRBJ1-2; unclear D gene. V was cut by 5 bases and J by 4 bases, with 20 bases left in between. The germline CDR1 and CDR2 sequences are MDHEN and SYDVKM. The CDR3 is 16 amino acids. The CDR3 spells CASSPYASGKGYGYTF. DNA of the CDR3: TGTGCCAGCAGTCCGTATGCTTCCGGGAAGGGCTATGGCTACACCTTC.